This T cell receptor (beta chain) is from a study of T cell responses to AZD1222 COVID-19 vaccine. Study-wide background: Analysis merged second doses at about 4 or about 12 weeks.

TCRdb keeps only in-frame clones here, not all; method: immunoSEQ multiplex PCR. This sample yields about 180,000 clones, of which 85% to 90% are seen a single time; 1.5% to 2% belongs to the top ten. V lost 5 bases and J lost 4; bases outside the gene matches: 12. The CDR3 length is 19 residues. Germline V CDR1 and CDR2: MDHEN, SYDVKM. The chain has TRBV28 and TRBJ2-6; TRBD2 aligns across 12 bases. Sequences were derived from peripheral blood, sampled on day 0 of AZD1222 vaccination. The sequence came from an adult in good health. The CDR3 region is CASSQLLLAGGSGANVLTF. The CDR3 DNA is TGTGCCAGCAGTCAACTCCTACTAGCGGGAGGTTCAGGGGCCAACGTCCTGACTTTC. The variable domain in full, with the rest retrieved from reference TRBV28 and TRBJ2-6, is DVKVTQSSRYLVKRTGEKVFLECVQDMDHENMFWYRQDPGLGLRLIYFSYDVKMKEKGDIPEGYSVSREKKERFSLILESASTNQTSMYLCASSQLLLAGGSGANVLTFGAGSRLTVL.